The clone carrying this T cell receptor beta chain was picked up many times. The sample belongs to a study of identical twins. From germline, CDR1 is LGHNA and CDR2 YSLEER. The V and J ends lost 5 bases and 1 base respectively, with 7 bases between them. The CDR3 length is 13 residues. TCRdb processed the 5' RACE reads anew with MiXCR; each CDR3 protein has one entry. The table has approximately 150,000 distinct CDR3 sequences, 3% to 4% seen once. The genes are TRBV4-3 and TRBJ2-3, with D unresolved. The TCR sequence derives from a man younger than 30 in good health. The specimen sequenced was memory T cells sorted from blood. CDR3 region: CASSTYGTDTQYF. As DNA, the CDR3 is TGCGCCAGCAGCACCTACGGCACAGATACGCAGTATTTT.